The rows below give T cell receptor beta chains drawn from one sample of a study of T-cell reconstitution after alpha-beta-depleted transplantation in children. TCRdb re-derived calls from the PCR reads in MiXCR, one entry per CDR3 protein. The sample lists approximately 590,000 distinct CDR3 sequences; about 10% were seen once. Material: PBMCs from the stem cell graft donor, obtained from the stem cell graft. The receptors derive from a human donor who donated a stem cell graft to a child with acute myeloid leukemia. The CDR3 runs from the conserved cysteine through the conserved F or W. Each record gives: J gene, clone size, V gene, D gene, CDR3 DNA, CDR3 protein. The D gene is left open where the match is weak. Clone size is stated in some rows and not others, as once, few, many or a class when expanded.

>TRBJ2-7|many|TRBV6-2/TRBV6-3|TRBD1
TGTGCCAGCACCCTAGACAGGGCGCGATACGAGCAGTACTTC
CASTLDRARYEQYF
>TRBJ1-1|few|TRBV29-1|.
TGCAGCGCCCGGCCCTCGGCGGTGAACACTGAAGCTTTCTTT
CSARPSAVNTEAFF
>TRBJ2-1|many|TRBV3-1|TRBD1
TGTGCCAGCAGCCAAGTCTTCGGGACAGGTTACAATGAGCAGTTCTTC
CASSQVFGTGYNEQFF
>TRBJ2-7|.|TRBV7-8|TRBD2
TGTGCCAGCAGCTCACAGACTAGCGGGACCTACGAGCAGTACTTC
CASSSQTSGTYEQYF
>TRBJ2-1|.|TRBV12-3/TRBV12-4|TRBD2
TGTGCCAGCAGTTTATTGGGTCCTGGCGGGAGGGGCGATGAGCAGTTCTTC
CASSLLGPGGRGDEQFF
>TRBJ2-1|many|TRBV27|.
TGTGCCAGCTATCGGGGCGCGGGGAATGAGCAGTTCTTC
CASYRGAGNEQFF
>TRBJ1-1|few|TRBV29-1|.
TGCAGCGTTGAAATCCCAAAGGGGTTCACTGAAGCTTTCTTT
CSVEIPKGFTEAFF
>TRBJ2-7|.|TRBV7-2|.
TGTGCCAGCAGCTTAGCTAGGGCTCGGCAGTACTTC
CASSLARARQYF
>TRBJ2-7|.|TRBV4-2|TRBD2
TGTGCCAGCAGCCAAGATGGGCGCGGGAGTAAGCAGTACTTC
CASSQDGRGSKQYF
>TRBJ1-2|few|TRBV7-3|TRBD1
TGTGCCAGCAGCTCGGACAGGGGAATGGATGGCTACACCTTC
CASSSDRGMDGYTF
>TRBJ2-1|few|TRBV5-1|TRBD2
TGCGCCAGCAGCTCGCCGGGACTAGCGGGAGTACCCTCTACATGGGAGCAGTTCTTC
CASSSPGLAGVPSTWEQFF
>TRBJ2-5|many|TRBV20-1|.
TGCAGCGGTGGAAGAGAGACCCAGTACTTC
CSGGRETQYF
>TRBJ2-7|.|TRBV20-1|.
TGCAGTGCTAGAGATCGAATCCCGCCCTACGAGCAGTACTTC
CSARDRIPPYEQYF
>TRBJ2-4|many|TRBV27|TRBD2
TGTGCCAGCAGCCAGGGGACTAGCGGGCCTCGGAACATTCAGTACTTC
CASSQGTSGPRNIQYF
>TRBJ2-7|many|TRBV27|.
TGTGCCAGCAGAAGAGGGGAGAGCTACGAGCAGTACTTC
CASRRGESYEQYF
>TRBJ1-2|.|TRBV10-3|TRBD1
TGTGCCATCAGTGAGCGCGCCGACAGGGGAGGCTACACCTTC
CAISERADRGGYTF
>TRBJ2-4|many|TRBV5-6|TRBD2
TGTGCCAGCAGCTTACGTCAAAGGCGGGAGGGCAAAAACATTCAGTACTTC
CASSLRQRREGKNIQYF
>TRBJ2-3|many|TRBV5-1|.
TGCGCCAGCAGCTTGAGTAGTCTTTCCCAAGATACGCAGTATTTT
CASSLSSLSQDTQYF
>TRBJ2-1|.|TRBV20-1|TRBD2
TGCAGTGCTAGAGATGGCGGGAGGGCGCAAATTCTCTACAATGAGCAGTTCTTC
CSARDGGRAQILYNEQFF
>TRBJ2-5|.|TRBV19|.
TGTGCCAGTAGTATATATTGCGTGACAGCGGTACCCCAAGAGACCCAGTACTTC
CASSIYCVTAVPQETQYF
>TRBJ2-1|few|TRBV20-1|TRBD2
TGCAGTGCTAGAACTAGCGGGGGAAGCTCCTACAATGAGCAGTTCTTC
CSARTSGGSSYNEQFF
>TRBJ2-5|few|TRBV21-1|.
TGTGCCAGCAGCAAAGTTAAGAGCGGGAGGATTGAAGAGACCCAGTACTTC
CASSKVKSGRIEETQYF
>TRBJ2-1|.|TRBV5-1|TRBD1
TGCGCCAGCAGGGTCGGACAGGGGGCCCTCAATGAGCAGTTCTTC
CASRVGQGALNEQFF
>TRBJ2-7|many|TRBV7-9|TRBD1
TGTGCCAGCAGCTTACCAGGGGGTACCCACGAGCAGTACTTC
CASSLPGGTHEQYF
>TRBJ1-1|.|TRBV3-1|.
TGTGCCAGCAGCCTAAATAGTGGGAACACTGAAGCTTTCTTT
CASSLNSGNTEAFF
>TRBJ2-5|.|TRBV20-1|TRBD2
TGCCAACCCCTAAGGGCGGGAGAGGAGACCCAGTACTTC
CQPLRAGEETQYF
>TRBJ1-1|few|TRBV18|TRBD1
TGTGCCAGCTCACCCCGACAGGGGGATGAAGCTTTCTTT
CASSPRQGDEAFF
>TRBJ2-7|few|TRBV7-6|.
TGTGCCAGCAGCTTAGTAGGTGGGCGGCCTCTATCCTACGAGCAGTACTTC
CASSLVGGRPLSYEQYF
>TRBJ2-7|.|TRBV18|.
TGTGCCAGCTCAACCACTGGGTGGGAGCAGTACTTC
CASSTTGWEQYF
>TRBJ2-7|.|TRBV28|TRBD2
TGTGCCAGCAGCCCCTCTTCGAGCGGGAGCCCCTACGAGCAGTACTTC
CASSPSSSGSPYEQYF
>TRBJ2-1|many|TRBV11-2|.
TGTGCCAGCAGCTTAGATCTACCAGGGAGCTCCTACAATGAGCAGTTCTTC
CASSLDLPGSSYNEQFF
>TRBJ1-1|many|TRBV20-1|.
TGCAGTGCTAGGAATCTACAGTTAACTGAAGCTTTCTTT
CSARNLQLTEAFF
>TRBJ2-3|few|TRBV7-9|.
TGTGCCAGCAGTCGGACTAACCCCTCCCAAGATACGCAGTATTTT
CASSRTNPSQDTQYF
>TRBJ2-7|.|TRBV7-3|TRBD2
TGTGCCAGCAGCCTCGGGACTAGCGACTCCTACGAGCAGTACTTC
CASSLGTSDSYEQYF
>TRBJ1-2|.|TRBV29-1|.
TGCAGCGAGCAGATGGGAGGGGATGGCTACACCTTC
CSEQMGGDGYTF
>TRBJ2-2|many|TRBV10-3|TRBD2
TGTGCCATCAGTGACCCGGGACTAGCGGGGAACACCGGGGAGCTGTTTTTT
CAISDPGLAGNTGELFF
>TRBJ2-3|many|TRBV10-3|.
TGTGCCAACGCGCCGGGCGGGGATACGCAGTATTTT
CANAPGGDTQYF
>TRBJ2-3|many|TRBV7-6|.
TGTGCCAGCAGCTTAGATCCAGCGACCACAGATACGCAGTATTTT
CASSLDPATTDTQYF
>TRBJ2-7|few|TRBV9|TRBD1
TGTGCCAGCAGCGTATCTGGACAGGGGGACGAGCAGTACTTC
CASSVSGQGDEQYF
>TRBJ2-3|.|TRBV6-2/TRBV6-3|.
TGTGCCAGCAAACAGGGCCAAGGGAATACGCAGTATTTT
CASKQGQGNTQYF
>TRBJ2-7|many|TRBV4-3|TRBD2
TGCGCCAGCAGCCAGGCGGGGGGGTTTTCCTACGAGCAGTACTTC
CASSQAGGFSYEQYF
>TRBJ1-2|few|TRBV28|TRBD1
TGTGCCAGCAGTTTTGGGGACAGGGTCGTATTTCGGGATGGCTACACCTTC
CASSFGDRVVFRDGYTF
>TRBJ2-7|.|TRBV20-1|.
TGCAGTGCTAAGGAGGTCGCCTACGAGCAGTACTTC
CSAKEVAYEQYF
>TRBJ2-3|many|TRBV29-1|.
TGCAGCGTTGTACTCGTGTTGGGCACAGATACGCAGTATTTT
CSVVLVLGTDTQYF
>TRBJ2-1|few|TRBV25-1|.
TGTGCCAGCAGTGAATTTGGTGAGCAGTTCTTC
CASSEFGEQFF
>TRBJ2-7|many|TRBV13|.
TGTGCCAGCAGCTTAAGACTCTCCTACGAGCAGTACTTC
CASSLRLSYEQYF
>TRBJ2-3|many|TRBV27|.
TGTGCCAGCAGAAAAGGGTACTCGCAGGATACGCAGTATTTT
CASRKGYSQDTQYF
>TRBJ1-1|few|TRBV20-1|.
TGCAGTGCTAGGATTGTGGCAGAGAACACTGAAGCTTTCTTT
CSARIVAENTEAFF